These T cell receptor beta chains were read from a single sample in a study of blood T cell repertoires in COVID-19. Method: immunoSEQ multiplex PCR; TCRdb's copy keeps in-frame clones and lacks some. The sample yields around 120,000 clones, about 79% seen once. The sample comprised peripheral blood. These receptors all come from a man in his 70s with acute or convalescent COVID-19. Each CDR3 is given with its conserved first and last residue. The D gene is left open where the match is weak. Size is stated for part of the rows, as once, few or many counts, or as a class when the clone is expanded.

>TRBV9|.|TRBJ1-1|TRBD1
CASSRDRATEAFF
TGTGCCAGCAGCCGGGACAGGGCCACTGAAGCTTTCTTT
>TRBV6-2/TRBV6-3|.|TRBJ2-7|TRBD1
CASSYYRGVYPYEQYF
TGTGCCAGCAGTTACTACAGGGGGGTATACCCGTACGAGCAGTACTTC
>TRBV2|.|TRBJ1-6|TRBD1
CAGSDRGNSPLHF
TGTGCCGGTTCCGACAGGGGGAATTCACCCCTCCACTTT
>TRBV30|.|TRBJ2-7|TRBD1
CAWRGGGQGSYEQYF
TGTGCCTGGAGGGGCGGGGGACAGGGATCCTACGAGCAGTACTTC
>TRBV30|.|TRBJ2-2|TRBD1
CAWSVLQGSTGELFF
TGTGCCTGGAGTGTATTACAGGGGAGCACCGGGGAGCTGTTTTTT
>TRBV6-4|.|TRBJ1-4|.
CASSDLLTGKLFF
TGTGCCAGCAGTGATTTGTTGACAGGAAAACTGTTTTTT
>TRBV6-2/TRBV6-3|few|TRBJ2-2|TRBD2
CASSSGTSGGARRTGELFF
TGTGCCAGCAGTTCCGGGACTAGCGGGGGGGCCAGACGGACCGGGGAGCTGTTTTTT
>TRBV7-2|.|TRBJ2-7|.
CASSPSDRGVSEQYF
TGTGCCAGCAGCCCCTCGGACAGAGGGGTATCGGAACAGTACTTC
>TRBV5-1|few|TRBJ2-7|TRBD1
CASSPGQGGPSPYEQYF
TGCGCCAGCAGCCCGGGACAGGGAGGTCCGTCGCCCTACGAGCAGTACTTC
>TRBV5-1|.|TRBJ1-2|.
CASSPEYRAGYTF
TGCGCCAGCAGCCCGGAATACAGGGCTGGCTACACCTTC
>TRBV28|.|TRBJ1-1|TRBD1
CASSLAGGYTEAFF
TGTGCCAGCAGTTTAGCAGGGGGCTATACTGAAGCTTTCTTT
>TRBV2|few|TRBJ1-3|TRBD1
CARGTGGGNTIYF
TGTGCCAGAGGGACAGGGGGTGGAAACACCATATATTTT
>TRBV2|.|TRBJ2-3|.
CASSEMGPLADTQYF
TGTGCCAGCAGTGAGATGGGGCCCTTAGCAGATACGCAGTATTTT
>TRBV4-3|.|TRBJ2-7|TRBD1
CASSQSPPGQGWDEQYF
TGCGCCAGCAGCCAATCGCCTCCGGGACAGGGTTGGGACGAGCAGTACTTC
>TRBV14|.|TRBJ2-7|.
CASSRRASNEQYF
TGTGCCAGCAGCCGCAGGGCCAGCAACGAGCAGTACTTC
>TRBV9|.|TRBJ2-7|TRBD2
CASSASGGSSYEQYF
TGTGCCAGCAGCGCTAGCGGGGGCAGCTCCTACGAGCAGTACTTC
>TRBV6-6|.|TRBJ1-2|.
CASMVGGLGGYTF
TGTGCCAGCATGGTCGGGGGGCTGGGGGGCTACACCTTC
>TRBV9|few|TRBJ1-2|.
CASSVAGEYGYTF
TGTGCCAGCAGCGTGGCAGGGGAGTATGGCTACACCTTC
>TRBV10-3|.|TRBJ2-1|TRBD2
CAISGGGSYNEQFF
TGTGCCATCAGTGGGGGGGGCTCCTACAATGAGCAGTTCTTC
>TRBV4-3|.|TRBJ1-1|TRBD1
CASSQELGQVNTEAFF
TGCGCCAGCAGCCAAGAGCTGGGACAGGTCAACACTGAAGCTTTCTTT
>TRBV18|.|TRBJ1-2|TRBD1
CASSVQGDYGYTF
TGTGCCAGCTCCGTACAGGGGGACTATGGCTACACCTTC
>TRBV4-3|.|TRBJ2-7|TRBD2
CASSQEWTSGAYEQYF
TGCGCCAGCAGCCAAGAATGGACTAGCGGGGCCTACGAGCAGTACTTC
>TRBV9|.|TRBJ2-7|.
CASSVGAGNRYEQYF
TGTGCCAGCAGCGTAGGGGCCGGAAATCGCTACGAGCAGTACTTC
>TRBV7-2|.|TRBJ2-2|TRBD2
CASSFEGGRGGLTGELFF
TGTGCCAGCAGCTTCGAGGGGGGGCGGGGGGGCCTCACCGGGGAGCTGTTTTTT
>TRBV7-3|.|TRBJ1-6|.
CASSLEPSSNSPLHF
TGTGCCAGCAGCTTAGAGCCCTCCTCTAATTCACCCCTCCACTTT
>TRBV10-3|.|TRBJ1-5|.
CAISGRANQPQHF
TGTGCCATCAGTGGGAGGGCGAATCAGCCCCAGCATTTT
>TRBV18|.|TRBJ1-4|.
CASSPRDILFF
TGTGCCAGCTCACCCAGGGACATACTGTTTTTT
>TRBV12-3/TRBV12-4|.|TRBJ1-2|.
CASSFGVGYTF
TGTGCCAGCAGTTTCGGGGTTGGCTACACCTTC
>TRBV5-1|.|TRBJ2-2|.
CASSWSQGAGELFF
TGCGCCAGCAGCTGGAGCCAGGGTGCCGGGGAGCTGTTTTTT
>TRBV6-2/TRBV6-3|.|TRBJ2-1|TRBD2
CASSYAGTSGGHNEQFF
TGTGCCAGCAGTTACGCGGGGACTAGCGGGGGACACAATGAGCAGTTCTTC
>TRBV30|.|TRBJ2-7|.
CAWTLPGSHEQYF
TGTGCCTGGACCCTACCGGGGTCTCACGAGCAGTACTTC
>TRBV9|few|TRBJ1-3|.
CASSPGVADFSGNTIYF
TGTGCCAGCAGCCCCGGGGTGGCGGACTTCTCTGGAAACACCATATATTTT
>TRBV18|.|TRBJ2-1|TRBD2
CASSPQGNGGTDEQFF
TGTGCCAGCTCACCACAGGGGAACGGGGGGACCGATGAGCAGTTCTTC
>TRBV5-4|.|TRBJ2-7|TRBD1
CASSSGTGGYEQYF
TGTGCCAGCAGCTCCGGGACAGGGGGCTACGAGCAGTACTTC
>TRBV6-6|.|TRBJ2-5|TRBD2
CAISSGTTFTAQYF
TGTGCCATTTCCTCCGGGACTACCTTCACCGCCCAGTACTTC
>TRBV5-1|.|TRBJ2-5|.
CASSTRTARGTQYF
TGCGCCAGCAGCACCAGGACAGCCCGGGGGACCCAGTACTTC
>TRBV4-3|.|TRBJ2-1|.
CASSQERRGGYNEQFF
TGCGCCAGCAGCCAAGAGCGGCGGGGAGGATACAATGAGCAGTTCTTC
>TRBV7-9|.|TRBJ2-1|.
CASSLAWEGGEQFF
TGTGCCAGCAGCTTAGCGTGGGAAGGAGGCGAGCAGTTCTTC
>TRBV2|.|TRBJ1-5|TRBD1
CASTRQGYQPQHF
TGTGCCAGCACCCGACAGGGCTATCAGCCCCAGCATTTT
>TRBV5-1|.|TRBJ1-1|.
CASRLTDSQNTEAFF
TGCGCCAGCAGGTTAACTGACAGTCAGAACACTGAAGCTTTCTTT
>TRBV4-3|.|TRBJ2-7|.
CASSLPEGSPSSYEQYF
TGCGCCAGCAGCCTCCCCGAAGGCAGCCCTAGCTCCTACGAGCAGTACTTC
>TRBV30|.|TRBJ1-1|.
CAWEQGSQTTMNTEAFF
TGTGCCTGGGAACAGGGATCCCAGACCACAATGAACACTGAAGCTTTCTTT
>TRBV3-1/TRBV3-2|.|TRBJ2-5|TRBD2
CASSQYSGRQETQYF
TGTGCCAGCAGCCAATATAGCGGGAGGCAAGAGACCCAGTACTTC
>TRBV29-1|.|TRBJ2-7|TRBD1
CSVEEGTGPREQYF
TGCAGCGTTGAAGAAGGGACAGGCCCACGGGAGCAGTACTTC
>TRBV11-3|.|TRBJ2-7|.
CASSSTGPPWDEQYF
TGTGCCAGCAGCTCTACAGGGCCCCCATGGGACGAGCAGTACTTC
>TRBV20-1|few|TRBJ2-7|TRBD2
CSASVRGGRSYEQYF
TGCAGTGCTAGTGTGCGGGGGGGCCGGTCCTACGAGCAGTACTTC
>TRBV7-9|.|TRBJ1-2|TRBD1
CASSSLLRGGYTF
TGTGCCAGCAGCTCGCTACTCAGGGGGGGCTACACCTTC
>TRBV6-5|.|TRBJ1-2|.
CASGRVPSGNYGYTF
TGTGCCAGCGGGCGGGTCCCAAGTGGTAACTATGGCTACACCTTC
>TRBV6-1|.|TRBJ2-1|TRBD2
CASSESLAGTYNEQFF
TGTGCCAGCAGTGAATCACTAGCGGGGACTTACAATGAGCAGTTCTTC
>TRBV7-3|.|TRBJ2-3|TRBD2
CASSSLAGTDTQYF
TGTGCCAGCAGCTCCCTAGCGGGCACAGATACGCAGTATTTT
>TRBV12-3/TRBV12-4|.|TRBJ1-2|TRBD1
CASRPQGLGGYTF
TGTGCCAGCAGGCCACAGGGGTTGGGGGGCTACACCTTC
>TRBV7-2|few|TRBJ1-3|.
CASSLGAGHGNTIYF
TGTGCCAGCAGCTTAGGGGCGGGTCATGGAAACACCATATATTTT
>TRBV5-1|.|TRBJ1-6|.
CASSSGRPALSLHF
TGCGCCAGCAGTTCAGGGCGCCCAGCCCTTTCCCTCCACTTT